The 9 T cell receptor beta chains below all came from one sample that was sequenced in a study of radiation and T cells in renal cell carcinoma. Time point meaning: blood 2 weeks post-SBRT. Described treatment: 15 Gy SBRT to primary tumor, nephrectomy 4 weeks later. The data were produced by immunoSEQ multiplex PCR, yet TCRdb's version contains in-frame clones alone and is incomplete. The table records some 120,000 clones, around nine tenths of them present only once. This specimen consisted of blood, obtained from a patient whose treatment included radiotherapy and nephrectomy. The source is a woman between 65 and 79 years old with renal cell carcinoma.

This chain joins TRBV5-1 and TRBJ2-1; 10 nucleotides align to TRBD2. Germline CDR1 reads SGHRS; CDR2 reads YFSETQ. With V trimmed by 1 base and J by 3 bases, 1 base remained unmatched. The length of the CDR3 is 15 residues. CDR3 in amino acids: CASSLTSGVYNEQFF. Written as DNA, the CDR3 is TGCGCCAGCAGCTTGACTAGCGGGGTCTACAATGAGCAGTTCTTC.

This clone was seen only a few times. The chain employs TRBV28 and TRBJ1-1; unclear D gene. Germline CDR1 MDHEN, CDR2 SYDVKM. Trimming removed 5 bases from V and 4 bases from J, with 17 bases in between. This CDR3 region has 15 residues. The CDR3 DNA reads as TGTGCCAGCAGTCCCCGTAAGCCTCGAACCACTGAAGCTTTCTTT. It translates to CASSPRKPRTTEAFF.

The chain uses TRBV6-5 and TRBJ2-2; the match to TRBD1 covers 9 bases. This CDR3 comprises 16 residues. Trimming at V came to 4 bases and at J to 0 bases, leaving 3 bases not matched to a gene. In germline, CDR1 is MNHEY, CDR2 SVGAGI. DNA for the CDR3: TGTGCCAGCAGTTCCCGGACAGGGGCGAACACCGGGGAGCTGTTTTTT. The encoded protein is CASSSRTGANTGELFF.

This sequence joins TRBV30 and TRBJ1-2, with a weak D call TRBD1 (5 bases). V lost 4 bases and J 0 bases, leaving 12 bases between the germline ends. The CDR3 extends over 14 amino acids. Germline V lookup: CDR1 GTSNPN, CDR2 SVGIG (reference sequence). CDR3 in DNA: TGTGCCTGGAACTCCGGGACTCCTAACTATGGCTACACCTTC. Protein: CAWNSGTPNYGYTF.

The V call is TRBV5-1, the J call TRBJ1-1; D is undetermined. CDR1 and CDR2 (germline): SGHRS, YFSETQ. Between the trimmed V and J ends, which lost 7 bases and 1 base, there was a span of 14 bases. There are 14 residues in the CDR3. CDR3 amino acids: CASGPKRGNTEAFF. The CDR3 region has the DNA TGCGCCAGCGGGCCTAAACGGGGGAACACTGAAGCTTTCTTT.

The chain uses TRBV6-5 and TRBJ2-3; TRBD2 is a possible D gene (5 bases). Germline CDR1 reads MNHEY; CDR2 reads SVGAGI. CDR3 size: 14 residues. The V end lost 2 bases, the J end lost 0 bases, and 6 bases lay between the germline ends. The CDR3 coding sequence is TGTGCCAGCAGTTACCGGGGAAGCACAGATACGCAGTATTTT. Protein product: CASSYRGSTDTQYF.

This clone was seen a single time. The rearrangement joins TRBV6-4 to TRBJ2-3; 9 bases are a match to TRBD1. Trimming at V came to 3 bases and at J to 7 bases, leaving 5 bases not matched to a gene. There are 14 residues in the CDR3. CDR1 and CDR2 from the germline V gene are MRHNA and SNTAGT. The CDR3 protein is CASSEQGARNTQYF. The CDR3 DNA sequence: TGTGCCAGCAGTGAACAGGGGGCAAGGAATACGCAGTATTTT.

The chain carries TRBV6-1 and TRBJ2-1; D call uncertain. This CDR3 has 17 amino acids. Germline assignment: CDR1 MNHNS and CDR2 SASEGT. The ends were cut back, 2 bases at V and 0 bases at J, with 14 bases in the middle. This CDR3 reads CASSEYPTLSSYNEQFF. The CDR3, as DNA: TGTGCCAGCAGTGAATACCCGACACTGAGCTCCTACAATGAGCAGTTCTTC.

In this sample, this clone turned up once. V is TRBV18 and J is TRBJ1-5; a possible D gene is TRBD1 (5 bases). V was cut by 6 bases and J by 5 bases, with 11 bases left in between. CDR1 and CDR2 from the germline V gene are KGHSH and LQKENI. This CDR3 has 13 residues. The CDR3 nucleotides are TGTGCCAGCTCCCGGGGACGGGATCAGCCCCAGCATTTT. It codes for CASSRGRDQPQHF.